These T cell receptor beta chains were read from a single sample in a study of cytomegalovirus exposure and HLA in healthy donors. Sequencing used immunoSEQ multiplex PCR; TCRdb keeps in-frame clones, though not all of them. This table has about 120,000 clones, about 78% appearing once. The sequencing sample was made of PBMCs. These receptors were obtained from a woman in her thirties or forties in good health and CMV-seropositive. CDR3s include the opening cysteine and the closing phenylalanine or tryptophan. Fields, in order: CDR3 length, V gene, J gene, clone size, D gene, CDR3 protein, CDR3 DNA. A D gene is named only where the DNA matches it firmly. Size tells how often a clone was seen (once, few, many) or the class of an expanded clone, and some rows leave it out.

length: 14
V: TRBV30
J: TRBJ1-6
size: -
D: TRBD1
CDR3: CAWSRDSNNSPLHF
DNA: TGTGCCTGGAGTCGGGACAGCAATAATTCACCCCTCCACTTT

length: 14
V: TRBV21-1
J: TRBJ2-7
size: -
D: -
CDR3: CASSDTSRPNEQYF
DNA: TGTGCCAGCAGCGATACAAGCAGGCCCAACGAGCAGTACTTC

length: 13
V: TRBV30
J: TRBJ1-1
size: -
D: TRBD1
CDR3: CAWTGTANTEAFF
DNA: TGTGCCTGGACCGGGACAGCAAACACTGAAGCTTTCTTT

length: 15
V: TRBV2
J: TRBJ1-2
size: -
D: TRBD1
CDR3: CASTPGQGMFYGYTF
DNA: TGTGCCAGCACCCCGGGACAGGGGATGTTCTATGGCTACACCTTC

length: 16
V: TRBV11-2
J: TRBJ1-6
size: medium-sized
D: TRBD1
CDR3: CASSAGGTGFGSPLHF
DNA: TGTGCCAGCAGCGCCGGGGGGACAGGTTTCGGATCACCCCTCCACTTT

length: 13
V: TRBV5-5
J: TRBJ1-2
size: -
D: TRBD1
CDR3: CASSLAGTGGYTF
DNA: TGTGCCAGCAGCTTGGCGGGGACAGGGGGCTACACCTTC

length: 14
V: TRBV4-1
J: TRBJ2-7
size: -
D: -
CDR3: CASSQGAQPYEQYF
DNA: TGCGCCAGCAGCCAAGGGGCGCAGCCCTACGAGCAGTACTTC

length: 17
V: TRBV21-1
J: TRBJ1-6
size: -
D: -
CDR3: CASSKVTGSSYNSPLHF
DNA: TGTGCCAGCAGCAAGGTCACAGGGAGCTCCTATAATTCACCCCTCCACTTT

length: 15
V: TRBV6-1
J: TRBJ1-2
size: -
D: -
CDR3: CASSPITGLPYGYTF
DNA: TGTGCCAGCAGTCCTATAACGGGACTACCCTATGGCTACACCTTC

length: 15
V: TRBV2
J: TRBJ1-1
size: -
D: -
CDR3: CASSPPNRENTEAFF
DNA: TGTGCCAGCAGCCCCCCTAACAGGGAGAACACTGAAGCTTTCTTT

length: 14
V: TRBV5-4
J: TRBJ1-2
size: -
D: -
CDR3: CASSSGAGNYGYTF
DNA: TGTGCCAGCAGCTCAGGGGCAGGCAACTATGGCTACACCTTC

length: 15
V: TRBV19
J: TRBJ2-5
size: few
D: TRBD1
CDR3: CASSKGQGIQETQYF
DNA: TGTGCCAGTAGTAAGGGACAGGGAATACAAGAGACCCAGTACTTC

length: 15
V: TRBV10-3
J: TRBJ2-1
size: -
D: TRBD1
CDR3: CAISHRDRGPGEQFF
DNA: TGTGCCATCAGTCACCGGGACAGGGGGCCTGGTGAGCAGTTCTTC

length: 14
V: TRBV2
J: TRBJ2-3
size: -
D: -
CDR3: CATSKWAAADTQYF
DNA: TGTGCCACAAGCAAGTGGGCAGCGGCAGATACGCAGTATTTT

length: 13
V: TRBV2
J: TRBJ2-7
size: -
D: TRBD1
CDR3: CASTGQGAFEQYF
DNA: TGTGCCAGCACGGGACAGGGGGCGTTTGAGCAGTACTTC

length: 15
V: TRBV18
J: TRBJ1-5
size: -
D: -
CDR3: CASSPTAGSNQPQHF
DNA: TGTGCCAGCTCACCTACAGCGGGAAGCAATCAGCCCCAGCATTTT

length: 15
V: TRBV7-3
J: TRBJ2-4
size: -
D: -
CDR3: CASSFVRGFGNIQYF
DNA: TGTGCCAGCAGCTTCGTCCGGGGATTCGGAAACATTCAGTACTTC

length: 16
V: TRBV15
J: TRBJ1-2
size: -
D: TRBD1
CDR3: CATSLKQQGGIYGYTF
DNA: TGTGCCACCAGCCTTAAGCAGCAGGGGGGAATCTATGGCTACACCTTC

length: 16
V: TRBV29-1
J: TRBJ2-5
size: once
D: TRBD1
CDR3: CRVAGTGRDSQETQYF
DNA: TGCAGGGTAGCCGGGACAGGGAGGGATTCCCAAGAGACCCAGTACTTC

length: 14
V: TRBV2
J: TRBJ2-7
size: few
D: -
CDR3: CASSERGSVYEQYF
DNA: TGTGCCAGCAGTGAACGGGGTAGCGTCTACGAGCAGTACTTC

length: 14
V: TRBV11-2
J: TRBJ1-1
size: few
D: -
CDR3: CASSLNQGNTEAFF
DNA: TGTGCCAGCAGCCTGAATCAGGGGAACACTGAAGCTTTCTTT

length: 14
V: TRBV6-5
J: TRBJ1-2
size: -
D: TRBD1
CDR3: CASSWATGDYGYTF
DNA: TGTGCCAGCAGTTGGGCGACAGGGGACTATGGCTACACCTTC

length: 15
V: TRBV7-2
J: TRBJ1-2
size: -
D: -
CDR3: CASSLATVANYGYTF
DNA: TGTGCCAGCAGCTTAGCAACGGTCGCTAACTATGGCTACACCTTC

length: 15
V: TRBV30
J: TRBJ2-3
size: -
D: -
CDR3: CAWSVLASFTDTQYF
DNA: TGTGCCTGGAGTGTATTGGCCAGTTTCACAGATACGCAGTATTTT

length: 18
V: TRBV4-2
J: TRBJ1-1
size: once
D: TRBD1
CDR3: CASSQTWTGNFVDTEAFF
DNA: TGTGCCAGCAGCCAAACCTGGACAGGGAATTTTGTGGACACTGAAGCTTTCTTT

length: 16
V: TRBV7-2
J: TRBJ1-2
size: -
D: -
CDR3: CASSLFSWQGGYGYTF
DNA: TGTGCCAGCAGCTTATTCTCTTGGCAGGGTGGCTATGGCTACACCTTC

length: 16
V: TRBV5-1
J: TRBJ1-6
size: -
D: -
CDR3: CASSLAGSGFGSPLHF
DNA: TGCGCCAGCAGCTTGGCCGGCTCAGGGTTTGGATCACCCCTCCACTTT

length: 12
V: TRBV29-1
J: TRBJ1-2
size: -
D: TRBD1
CDR3: CSVHTGGHGYTF
DNA: TGCAGCGTCCATACAGGGGGCCATGGCTACACCTTC

length: 15
V: TRBV10-3
J: TRBJ1-2
size: -
D: TRBD1
CDR3: CAISSPGTGEYGYTF
DNA: TGTGCCATCAGTTCTCCCGGGACAGGGGAATATGGCTACACCTTC

length: 16
V: TRBV5-1
J: TRBJ1-6
size: -
D: -
CDR3: CASSLVAGNYNSPLHF
DNA: TGCGCCAGCAGCTTGGTTGCGGGAAATTATAATTCACCCCTCCACTTT

length: 14
V: TRBV9
J: TRBJ2-7
size: -
D: -
CDR3: CASSVDHSSYEQYF
DNA: TGTGCCAGCAGCGTAGACCACAGCTCCTACGAGCAGTACTTC

length: 13
V: TRBV2
J: TRBJ2-2
size: few
D: -
CDR3: CASSVGGTGELFF
DNA: TGTGCCAGCAGTGTGGGGGGAACCGGGGAGCTGTTTTTT

length: 15
V: TRBV5-4
J: TRBJ2-7
size: -
D: TRBD1
CDR3: CASRRFGTGEAEQYF
DNA: TGTGCCAGCAGGAGATTTGGGACAGGGGAGGCCGAGCAGTACTTC

length: 12
V: TRBV5-6
J: TRBJ1-2
size: few
D: -
CDR3: CASSFTANGYTF
DNA: TGTGCCAGCAGCTTCACAGCAAATGGCTACACCTTC

length: 14
V: TRBV30
J: TRBJ2-5
size: -
D: TRBD2
CDR3: CAWSPGRTQETQYF
DNA: TGTGCCTGGAGTCCCGGGAGGACGCAAGAGACCCAGTACTTC

length: 14
V: TRBV9
J: TRBJ2-1
size: -
D: -
CDR3: CASSVERTYNEQFF
DNA: TGTGCCAGCAGCGTAGAGAGGACCTACAATGAGCAGTTCTTC

length: 12
V: TRBV30
J: TRBJ1-3
size: -
D: -
CDR3: CAWSVLGNTIYF
DNA: TGTGCCTGGAGTGTACTCGGAAACACCATATATTTT

length: 16
V: TRBV6-1
J: TRBJ1-5
size: few
D: TRBD1
CDR3: CASSEGTGMSNQPQHF
DNA: TGTGCCAGCAGTGAAGGGACAGGGATGAGCAATCAGCCCCAGCATTTT

length: 15
V: TRBV19
J: TRBJ1-5
size: -
D: -
CDR3: CASRAGRYSNQPQHF
DNA: TGTGCCAGTAGAGCGGGACGTTATAGCAATCAGCCCCAGCATTTT

length: 12
V: TRBV7-9
J: TRBJ1-5
size: -
D: TRBD1
CDR3: CAVGTDNQPQHF
DNA: TGTGCCGTAGGGACAGATAATCAGCCCCAGCATTTT

length: 16
V: TRBV5-6
J: TRBJ2-6
size: -
D: -
CDR3: CASSFDSGSGANVLTF
DNA: TGTGCCAGCAGCTTTGATAGCGGCTCTGGGGCCAACGTCCTGACTTTC

length: 15
V: TRBV30
J: TRBJ1-6
size: -
D: -
CDR3: CAWSVQLSQNSPLHF
DNA: TGTGCCTGGAGTGTACAGCTAAGTCAAAATTCACCCCTCCACTTT

length: 14
V: TRBV12-5
J: TRBJ2-5
size: -
D: -
CDR3: CASGLDSLAGTQYF
DNA: TGTGCTAGTGGTTTGGACTCTCTGGCGGGGACCCAGTACTTC

length: 14
V: TRBV7-2
J: TRBJ2-7
size: -
D: TRBD1
CDR3: CASSFGQGSYEQYF
DNA: TGTGCCAGCAGCTTTGGACAGGGGAGCTACGAGCAGTACTTC

length: 13
V: TRBV7-7
J: TRBJ2-7
size: -
D: -
CDR3: CASSLDRAAEQYF
DNA: TGTGCCAGCAGCTTAGACAGGGCAGCCGAGCAGTACTTC

length: 13
V: TRBV30
J: TRBJ1-6
size: -
D: -
CDR3: CAWSQFQRSPLHF
DNA: TGTGCCTGGAGTCAATTTCAGAGGTCACCCCTCCACTTT

length: 13
V: TRBV7-9
J: TRBJ1-1
size: -
D: -
CDR3: CASSSRENTEAFF
DNA: TGTGCCAGCAGCTCTCGGGAAAACACTGAAGCTTTCTTT

length: 12
V: TRBV6-5
J: TRBJ1-1
size: few
D: -
CDR3: CASSSSGTEAFF
DNA: TGTGCCAGCAGTTCCTCCGGGACAGAAGCTTTCTTT

length: 14
V: TRBV12-5
J: TRBJ1-1
size: -
D: -
CDR3: CASGRPGRGTEAFF
DNA: TGTGCTAGTGGTCGCCCCGGCAGGGGAACTGAAGCTTTCTTT

length: 15
V: TRBV5-4
J: TRBJ1-2
size: -
D: -
CDR3: CASRSRTEGDYGYTF
DNA: TGTGCCAGCAGATCACGGACTGAGGGGGACTATGGCTACACCTTC

length: 13
V: TRBV9
J: TRBJ1-6
size: -
D: -
CDR3: CASSVGGLRSLHF
DNA: TGTGCCAGCAGCGTAGGGGGCCTCCGATCCCTCCACTTT

length: 17
V: TRBV5-6
J: TRBJ2-7
size: once
D: TRBD1
CDR3: CASSLLGTGKIFYEQYF
DNA: TGTGCCAGCAGCCTCTTAGGGACAGGGAAAATTTTCTACGAGCAGTACTTC

length: 16
V: TRBV4-2
J: TRBJ1-2
size: once
D: TRBD1
CDR3: CASSQGTAGGIGGYTF
DNA: TGTGCCAGCAGCCAAGGAACGGCAGGGGGGATCGGTGGCTACACCTTC

length: 16
V: TRBV5-1
J: TRBJ2-3
size: -
D: TRBD1
CDR3: CASSLGQGIGTDTQYF
DNA: TGCGCCAGCAGCCTGGGACAGGGGATAGGGACAGATACGCAGTATTTT

length: 15
V: TRBV6-5
J: TRBJ1-2
size: -
D: -
CDR3: CASSSLTGGRKGYTF
DNA: TGTGCCAGCAGTTCCCTTACGGGGGGGCGCAAAGGCTACACCTTC